Shown below are 26 T cell receptor beta chains from a single sample sequenced in a study of T cell responses to AZD1222 COVID-19 vaccine. Sequenced by immunoSEQ multiplex PCR; TCRdb stores in-frame clones only, minus some. The sample yields around 180,000 clones, around 91% seen once. The specimen comprised peripheral blood, sampled on day 0 of AZD1222 vaccination. The receptors derive from an adult in good health.

V and J are TRBV29-1 and TRBJ2-2; D is uncertain. Trimming removed 6 bases at V and 2 bases at J, with 7 bases between. The CDR3 length is 12 residues. The germline gives CDR1 SQVTM, CDR2 ANQGSEA. CDR3 bases: TGCAGCGTGTTACGCAACACCGGGGAGCTGTTTTTT. It translates to CSVLRNTGELFF.

This chain uses TRBV28 with TRBJ1-5, with D perhaps matching TRBD1 (5 bases). In germline, CDR1 is MDHEN, CDR2 SYDVKM. The CDR3 runs 15 residues. The V and J ends lost 1 base and 6 bases respectively, with 13 bases between them. The CDR3 loop reads CASSLSSGSGQPQHF. The DNA for the CDR3 is TGTGCCAGCAGTTTATCGTCAGGGTCGGGTCAGCCCCAGCATTTT.

J is TRBJ2-2 and V is TRBV11-2; 7 bases fit TRBD1. The germline V gene has CDR1 SGHAT and CDR2 FQNNGV. Trimming took 1 base from V and 6 from J; bases not matched to a gene: 2. The CDR3 runs 14 residues. In DNA, the CDR3 is TGTGCCAGCAGCTTAGGACAGGGACCCGGGGAGCTGTTTTTT. Residues: CASSLGQGPGELFF. Based on the CDR3 plus reference TRBV11-2 and TRBJ2-2, the full variable domain is EAGVAQSPRYKIIEKRQSVAFWCNPISGHATLYWYQQILGQGPKLLIQFQNNGVVDDSQLPKDRFSAERLKGVDSTLKIQPAKLEDSAVYLCASSLGQGPGELFFGEGSRLTVL.

In nucleotides, the CDR3 is TGTGCCAGCAGCAAATACACCCGACCCGACGACGAGCAGTACTTC. The encoded protein is CASSKYTRPDDEQYF. The V gene is TRBV7-2, the J gene TRBJ2-7, with D unresolved. CDR3 length: 15 residues. Germline V gene data show CDR1 as SGHTA and CDR2 as FQGNSA. V lost 5 bases and J 5 bases, leaving 19 bases between the germline ends.

The chain has TRBV11-2 and TRBJ1-5; 8 bases are a match to TRBD1. CDR1 is SGHAT, CDR2 FQNNGV, per germline. The ends lost 2 bases at V and 4 bases at J; junction bases unmatched: 4. CDR3 size: 15 residues. The CDR3 DNA reads TGTGCCAGCAGCTTATCGGACAGGGATAATCAGCCCCAGCATTTT. It encodes CASSLSDRDNQPQHF.

The chain is built from TRBV7-6 and TRBJ1-1; D perhaps matches TRBD1 (6 bases). CDR1 and CDR2 (germline): SGHVS, FNYEAQ. CDR3 length: 11 residues. Trimming left V 8 bases short and J 4 bases short, with 8 bases between. CDR3 protein: CASVQGTEAFF. CDR3 bases: TGTGCCAGCGTACAGGGCACTGAAGCTTTCTTT.

The rearrangement joins TRBV7-9 to TRBJ2-7; D possibly corresponds to TRBD1 (6 bases). The germline gives CDR1 SEHNR, CDR2 FQNEAQ (reference sequence). V was pared by 5 bases and J by 4 bases, with 15 bases between. The CDR3 totals 14 residues. The CDR3: CASSHLTGEYEQYF. The CDR3, as DNA: TGTGCCAGCAGCCACTTGACAGGAGAATACGAGCAGTACTTC.

CDR3 in DNA: TGTGCCAGCAGCCCACTCAATGAGCAGTTCTTC. Its protein product is CASSPLNEQFF. The chain couples TRBV6-2 or TRBV6-3 to TRBJ2-1, with D unclear. Germline V gene data show CDR1 as MNHEY and CDR2 as SVGEGT. CDR3 length: 11 amino acids. V was cut by 6 bases and J by 6 bases, with 6 bases left in between.

This chain uses TRBV18 with TRBJ1-6; 8 bases fit TRBD1. This CDR3 has 15 residues. The J segment lost 9 bases and the V segment lost 2 bases, leaving 6 bases of the junction unmatched. Germline assignment: CDR1 KGHSH and CDR2 LQKENI. In DNA, the CDR3 is TGTGCCAGCTCACCAGAACAGGGGGTTCTTTCACCCCTCCACTTT. Its translation is CASSPEQGVLSPLHF.

V is TRBV28 and J is TRBJ2-2, with 7 bases fitting TRBD1. The CDR3 extends over 16 amino acids. Unmatched junction bases numbered 9, after V lost 7 bases and J lost 1 base. Germline V lookup: CDR1 MDHEN, CDR2 SYDVKM. The CDR3 here is CASKGYRGLNTGELFF. Here the CDR3 DNA reads TGTGCCAGCAAGGGGTACAGGGGCTTGAACACCGGGGAGCTGTTTTTT.

This clone was observed a handful of times. The chain uses TRBV14 and TRBJ2-1, with 8 bases lining up with TRBD1. V shed 4 bases and J 4 bases; nucleotides not matched to a gene: 6. Germline values: CDR1 SGHDN, CDR2 FVKESK. CDR3 size: 15 residues. The CDR3, as DNA: TGTGCCAGCAGCCGCCTCGGACAGGGTTACAATGAGCAGTTCTTC. Translation: CASSRLGQGYNEQFF.

The chain is built from TRBV27 and TRBJ2-5; the D gene is possibly TRBD2 (7 bases). CDR3 length equals 16 residues. V lost 3 bases to trimming and J lost 1 base, with 15 bases between them. Germline V gives CDR1 MNHEY, CDR2 SMNVEV (reference sequence). The CDR3 sequence is CASSFLGAGVQETQYF. In nucleotides, the CDR3 is TGTGCCAGCAGTTTTCTGGGGGCGGGGGTCCAAGAGACCCAGTACTTC.

This chain uses TRBV28 with TRBJ2-7; 8 nucleotides agree with TRBD1. The V segment lost 4 bases and the J segment 6 bases; nucleotides outside the gene matches: 8. CDR1 and CDR2 from the germline V gene are MDHEN and SYDVKM. The length of the CDR3 is 14 residues. The CDR3 loop is CASSSGQGAAEQYF. CDR3 nucleotide sequence: TGTGCCAGCAGTTCGGGGCAGGGGGCGGCCGAGCAGTACTTC. The full variable domain, its missing parts supplied by reference TRBV28 and TRBJ2-7, is DVKVTQSSRYLVKRTGEKVFLECVQDMDHENMFWYRQDPGLGLRLIYFSYDVKMKEKGDIPEGYSVSREKKERFSLILESASTNQTSMYLCASSSGQGAAEQYFGPGTRLTVT.

V gene TRBV5-3 combines with J gene TRBJ1-5; D unresolved. TRBV5-3 is recorded as an ORF, its role being uncertain. The CDR3 is 15 amino acids. The germline V and J ends were trimmed by 0 bases and 4 bases, with 11 bases remaining between them. CDR3 nucleotide sequence: TGTGCCAGAAGCTTGGTAGGATGGGCAAATCAGCCCCAGCATTTT. It yields the protein CARSLVGWANQPQHF.

The CDR3 nucleotides are TGCGCCAGCAGCTTAGGACAGGGGTATACTGAAGCTTTCTTT. Translation gives CASSLGQGYTEAFF. This chain uses TRBV5-1 with TRBJ1-1; 9 bases are a match to TRBD1. CDR3 length: 14 amino acids. After removal of 2 bases from V and 5 bases from J, the junction contained 4 bases not matched to a gene. Germline V lookup: CDR1 SGHRS, CDR2 YFSETQ.

This clone was recorded a few times. This rearrangement joins TRBV6-6 to TRBJ2-5; D ambiguous. V shed 6 bases and J shed 4 bases, with 6 bases lying between them. The germline CDR1 and CDR2 sequences are MNHNY and SVGAGI (reference sequence). This CDR3 is 11 amino acids long. CDR3 protein: CASSAIETQYF. CDR3 DNA: TGTGCCAGCAGCGCAATAGAGACCCAGTACTTC.

This chain links TRBV28 with TRBJ1-2; the D gene is possibly TRBD1 (5 bases). CDR1 is MDHEN and CDR2 is SYDVKM in the germline V gene. V dropped 3 bases and J dropped 3 bases, with 8 bases sitting between them. This CDR3 comprises 13 residues. CDR3 in amino acids: CASSFQGYYGYTF. Here the CDR3 DNA reads TGTGCCAGCAGTTTTCAGGGATACTATGGCTACACCTTC.

The V call is TRBV4-3, the J call TRBJ2-1; D may match TRBD1 or TRBD2 (5 bases each). The V end was cut by 0 bases, the J end by 4 bases, with 13 bases between. Germline loops: CDR1 LGHNA, CDR2 YSLEER. The CDR3 totals 16 residues. CDR3 sequence reads: CASSQDRGAGYNEQFF. The CDR3 DNA sequence: TGCGCCAGCAGCCAAGATAGAGGGGCAGGGTACAATGAGCAGTTCTTC.

The chain combines TRBV2 with TRBJ2-3, with D possibly matching TRBD1 (6 bases). Germline V lookup: CDR1 SNHLY, CDR2 FYNNEI. The CDR3 is 15 amino acids. Trimming took off 0 bases at V and 1 base at J, with 8 bases between the two ends. The CDR3 sequence: CASSEAGAGTDTQYF. The CDR3, as DNA: TGTGCCAGCAGTGAAGCGGGGGCGGGCACAGATACGCAGTATTTT.

The rearrangement links TRBV5-5 to TRBJ2-3; no definite D call. Deletions cut 0 bases from V and 4 bases from J, with 12 bases between. Germline V gene sequence: CDR1 SGHKS, CDR2 YYEKEE (reference sequence). The CDR3 consists of 15 residues. The CDR3 protein is CASSLVVRAADTQYF. CDR3 in DNA: TGTGCCAGCAGCTTGGTTGTCAGAGCCGCAGATACGCAGTATTTT.

This clone appeared once. V gene TRBV5-1 combines with J gene TRBJ2-2, with D perhaps TRBD1 or TRBD2 (6 bases each). This CDR3 contains 15 residues. Germline CDR1 SGHRS, CDR2 YFSETQ. V was shortened by 3 bases and J by 4 bases, with 13 bases between the two germline ends. This CDR3 is CASSYRGESTGELFF. The CDR3 DNA sequence: TGCGCCAGCAGCTATAGGGGGGAGTCCACCGGGGAGCTGTTTTTT.

The chain carries TRBV28 and TRBJ2-6, with D unresolved. V was shortened by 7 bases and J by 2 bases, with 18 bases between the two germline ends. Germline CDR1 reads MDHEN; CDR2 reads SYDVKM. The CDR3 has 17 amino acids. The CDR3 is CASTSDGDLPGANVLTF. Written as DNA, the CDR3 is TGTGCCAGCACCTCGGACGGTGATCTACCTGGGGCCAACGTCCTGACTTTC. The variable domain in full, with the rest retrieved from reference TRBV28 and TRBJ2-6, is DVKVTQSSRYLVKRTGEKVFLECVQDMDHENMFWYRQDPGLGLRLIYFSYDVKMKEKGDIPEGYSVSREKKERFSLILESASTNQTSMYLCASTSDGDLPGANVLTFGAGSRLTVL.

This chain links TRBV5-4 with TRBJ1-1, with a weak D call TRBD1 (5 bases). Germline-derived CDR1 and CDR2 are SGHNT and YYREEE (reference sequence). This CDR3 comprises 14 residues. V was pared by 6 bases and J by 2 bases, with 14 bases between. In nucleotides, the CDR3 is TGTGCCAGCACCTCTGGGGGGGTAAACACTGAAGCTTTCTTT. Amino acids: CASTSGGVNTEAFF.

The chain recombines TRBV2 with TRBJ2-1; D perhaps matches TRBD1 (6 bases). Germline loops: CDR1 SNHLY, CDR2 FYNNEI. V shed 4 bases and J shed 6 bases, with 13 bases lying between them. This CDR3 has 14 amino acids. The CDR3: CASSAMAGANEQFF. The CDR3 nucleotides are TGTGCCAGCAGTGCCATGGCAGGGGCCAATGAGCAGTTCTTC.

The rearrangement uses TRBV4-2 and TRBJ1-1; the match to TRBD1 covers 10 bases. CDR1 and CDR2 from the germline V gene are LGHNA and YNFKEQ. V was clipped by 0 bases and J by 4 bases; unmatched bases: 5. This CDR3 contains 16 residues. The CDR3 nucleotides are TGTGCCAGCAGCCAAGAGACAGGGGGCGGGGGCACTGAAGCTTTCTTT. Protein: CASSQETGGGGTEAFF.

This clone was recorded a few times. The CDR3 DNA is TGCGCCAGCAGCCAAGACCGACAAACTTACGAGCAGTACTTC. Translation gives CASSQDRQTYEQYF. The rearrangement uses TRBV4-3 and TRBJ2-7; D is undetermined. The CDR3 is 14 amino acids. Looked up from germline, CDR1 is LGHNA and CDR2 is YSLEER. Trimming stripped 0 bases from V and 4 bases from J, with 10 bases between.